One and the same sample provided the 10 T cell receptor beta chains below, sequenced in a study of T cells in Graves' hyperthyroidism and ophthalmopathy. Amplified TCR beta CDR3 regions derived from RNA transcripts. Researchers ran a first-round RT-PCR on the TCR CDR3 using the HTBI primer set. TCRdb analysed the multiplex PCR reads with MiXCR anew, one entry per CDR3 protein. The table records about 610,000 distinct CDR3 sequences, roughly 15% of them present only once. The specimen was blood. Every receptor here comes from a woman aged 40 to 50 with Graves' ophthalmopathy.

This clonotype has a count of ten or more. This chain uses TRBV27 with TRBJ2-7; 11 bases align to TRBD2. This CDR3 has 16 amino acids. The V segment lost 2 bases and the J segment 4 bases; nucleotides outside the gene matches: 7. CDR1 MNHEY and CDR2 SMNVEV come from the germline V gene (reference sequence). The DNA for the CDR3 is TGTGCCAGCAGTTTAATTGGCCTAGCGGGAGGATACGAGCAGTACTTC. The encoded protein is CASSLIGLAGGYEQYF.

This clonotype showed up many times. The chain uses TRBV19 and TRBJ1-1; TRBD1 matches 11 bases. Germline V gene data show CDR1 as LNHDA and CDR2 as SQIVND (reference sequence). The V and J ends lost 6 bases and 5 bases, in that order; junction bases with no gene match: 8. This CDR3 spans 15 amino acids. CDR3 protein: CASRDRGRLRTEAFF. The CDR3 nucleotides are TGTGCCAGTAGGGACAGGGGGCGATTACGTACTGAAGCTTTCTTT.

This clonotype has just a few counts. This chain connects TRBV28 to TRBJ2-5; D gene unclear. Germline CDR1 reads MDHEN; CDR2 reads SYDVKM. The CDR3 contains 14 residues. Trimming removed 5 bases from V and 1 base from J, with 11 bases in between. The CDR3 here is CASSLRAFQETQYF. CDR3 bases: TGTGCCAGCAGTCTAAGAGCATTCCAAGAGACCCAGTACTTC.

CDR3 DNA: TGTGCCAGCAGCCCAGGCAGGGGGACATCCCTCTACAATGAGCAGTTCTTC. It is translated as CASSPGRGTSLYNEQFF. The rearrangement joins TRBV11-2 to TRBJ2-1; 7 bases align to TRBD1. CDR3 length equals 17 residues. The V segment lost 5 bases and the J segment 3 bases; nucleotides outside the gene matches: 13. The germline V gene has CDR1 SGHAT and CDR2 FQNNGV.

The rearrangement uses TRBV7-9 and TRBJ2-5; D is ambiguous. The V end was cut by 4 bases, the J end by 2 bases, with 8 bases between. CDR3 length: 13 residues. Germline CDR1 reads SEHNR; CDR2 reads FQNEAQ (reference sequence). Here the CDR3 DNA reads TGTGCCAGCAGCTCGAGATTTCAAGAGACCCAGTACTTC. Its translation is CASSSRFQETQYF.

Many counts were recorded for this clonotype. The chain joins TRBV19 to TRBJ2-2; 7 nucleotides match TRBD1. This CDR3 has 15 amino acids. After removal of 6 bases from V and 3 bases from J, the junction contained 7 bases not matched to a gene. Germline lookup yields CDR1 LNHDA and CDR2 SQIVND (reference sequence). The CDR3 sequence is CASSLTGQDTGELFF. CDR3 DNA: TGTGCCAGTAGCCTGACAGGGCAGGACACCGGGGAGCTGTTTTTT.

This clonotype was observed many times. V and J are TRBV14 and TRBJ2-7, with D tentatively TRBD1 or TRBD2 (5 bases each). The V gene lost 8 bases and the J gene lost 5 bases, with 19 bases spanning the gap. Germline CDR1 is SGHDN and CDR2 is FVKESK. There are 14 residues in the CDR3. In DNA, the CDR3 is TGTGCCAGCGCTAACTCCGGGACGACGGACGAGCAGTACTTC. Protein sequence: CASANSGTTDEQYF. Using reference TRBV14 and TRBJ2-7 for the parts outside the CDR3, the full variable domain is EAGVTQFPSHSVIEKGQTVTLRCDPISGHDNLYWYRRVMGKEIKFLLHFVKESKQDESGMPNNRFLAERTGGTYSTLKVQPAELEDSGVYFCASANSGTTDEQYFGPGTRLTVT.

This CDR3 reads CASSHRDNRVLHEQYF. The CDR3 nucleotides read TGTGCCAGCAGCCATCGGGACAATAGGGTTTTGCACGAGCAGTACTTC. This chain uses TRBV11-2 with TRBJ2-7; weak D call: TRBD1 (6 bases). CDR1 SGHAT and CDR2 FQNNGV come from the germline V gene. There are 16 residues in the CDR3. V was pared by 5 bases and J by 5 bases, with 22 bases between.

This rearrangement joins TRBV5-1 to TRBJ2-4; 8 bases agree with TRBD2. The CDR3 length is 14 residues. The germline CDR1 and CDR2 sequences are SGHRS and YFSETQ. Unmatched junction bases numbered 5, after V lost 1 base and J lost 8 bases. The CDR3 nucleotides read TGCGCCAGCAGCTTGTGGCTCGGGGGGGACATTCAGTACTTC. Protein: CASSLWLGGDIQYF.

The genes are TRBV14 and TRBJ1-2; 7 bases match TRBD1. The germline CDR1 and CDR2 sequences are SGHDN and FVKESK. V lost 3 bases, J lost 4 bases, and 8 bases stayed unmatched. This CDR3 is built from 15 residues. Here the CDR3 DNA reads TGTGCCAGCAGCCAGAACAGGGGTATTGGCTATGGCTACACCTTC. This encodes CASSQNRGIGYGYTF.